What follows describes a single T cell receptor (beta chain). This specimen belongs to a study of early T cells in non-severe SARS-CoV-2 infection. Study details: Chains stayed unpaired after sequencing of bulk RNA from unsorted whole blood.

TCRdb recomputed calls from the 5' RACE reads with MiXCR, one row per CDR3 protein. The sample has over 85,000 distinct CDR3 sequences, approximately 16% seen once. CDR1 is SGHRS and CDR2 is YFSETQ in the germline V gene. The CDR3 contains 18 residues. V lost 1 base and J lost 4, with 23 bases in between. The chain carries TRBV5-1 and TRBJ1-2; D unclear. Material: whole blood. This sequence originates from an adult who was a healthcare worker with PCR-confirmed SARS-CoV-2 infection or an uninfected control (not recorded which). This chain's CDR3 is CASSLRQSPIRRSYGYTF. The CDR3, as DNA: TGCGCCAGCAGCTTGCGGCAGTCCCCAATTCGGCGGAGCTATGGCTACACCTTC. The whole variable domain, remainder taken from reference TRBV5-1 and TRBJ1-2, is KAGVTQTPRYLIKTRGQQVTLSCSPISGHRSVSWYQQTPGQGLQFLFEYFSETQRNKGNFPGRFSGRQFSNSRSEMNVSTLELGDSALYLCASSLRQSPIRRSYGYTFGSGTRLTVV.